The clone carrying this TCR beta chain was observed a few times. Per the authors' pipeline: Cell counts per sample came from amplifying reference gene primers. Clones were sequenced by immunoSEQ multiplex PCR, and TCRdb holds only the in-frame ones, with some missing. Clone size and V and J calls were adopted from that table, with D and trimming inferred from the DNA. The table lists about 40,000 clones, approximately 73% of them singletons, with 27% in the top ten. This entry belongs to a study of blood T cell repertoires in COVID-19. The wider study: PBMCs, B-cell-depleted T cells, or T cells provided the cDNA or gDNA that made up the material.

Trimming stripped 2 bases from V and 2 bases from J, with 12 bases between. Per the germline V gene, CDR1 is MNHEY and CDR2 is SVGAGI. The CDR3 sequence is 15 residues long. The receptor comes from a man of 80 years or more with acute or convalescent COVID-19. The sequenced sample was peripheral blood. The chain recombines TRBV6-5 with TRBJ1-2, with D perhaps matching TRBD1 (5 bases). For the CDR3, the DNA is TGTGCCAGCAGTTACAAGGGGCTACAGAACTATGGCTACACCTTC. This gives the protein CASSYKGLQNYGYTF.